This entry lists 18 T cell receptor beta chains sequenced from one sample in a study of blood T cell repertoires in COVID-19. Repertoires were generated with immunoSEQ multiplex PCR, while TCRdb's copy carries only in-frame clones and drops some. The data contain 240,000 or so clones, 70% to 75% of them singletons. Material: peripheral blood. These receptors came from a woman older than 75 with acute or convalescent COVID-19.

V and J are TRBV12-3 or TRBV12-4 and TRBJ2-1; 11 positions agree with TRBD2. V lost 8 bases to trimming and J lost 14 bases; unmatched junction nucleotides: 8. The CDR3 is 12 amino acids. DNA of the CDR3: TGTGCCAGCGGCCCGACTAGCGGGGAGGAGTTCTTC. Residues: CASGPTSGEEFF.

This rearrangement joins TRBV6-5 to TRBJ2-3; 9 nucleotides agree with TRBD2. This CDR3 has 15 residues. V trimming: 5 bases; J trimming: 5 bases; junction bases outside the gene matches: 8. The germline CDR1 and CDR2 sequences are MNHEY and SVGAGI. As DNA, the CDR3 is TGTGCCAGCAGTCTACTAGCGGGTTCAGGAGATACGCAGTATTTT. It is translated as CASSLLAGSGDTQYF.

The sample holds one count of this clone. This sequence joins TRBV5-1 and TRBJ2-5; TRBD2 matches 8 bases. The CDR3 has 18 amino acids. Germline V CDR1 and CDR2: SGHRS, YFSETQ. Unmatched junction bases numbered 15, after V lost 0 bases and J lost 5 bases. The CDR3 bases are TGCGCCAGCAGCTTGGAAGTCGGGAGTTTGGGACTAGGGGAGACCCAGTACTTC. It yields the protein CASSLEVGSLGLGETQYF.

This clone was counted between two and nine times. The CDR3 DNA reads TGTGCCAGCAGCCAAGAGACTAGCGGGGGGGCTTCCCACTACGAGCAGTACTTC. Its translation: CASSQETSGGASHYEQYF. V gene TRBV5-4 combines with J gene TRBJ2-7, with TRBD2 matching 14 bases. The CDR3 is 18 amino acids. Germline V gene sequence: CDR1 SGHNT, CDR2 YYREEE (reference sequence). Trimming took 4 bases from V and 3 from J; bases not matched to a gene: 12.

The chain combines TRBV5-1 with TRBJ1-1; D unclear. CDR1 and CDR2 from the germline V gene are SGHRS and YFSETQ. This CDR3 contains 13 residues. V was clipped by 5 bases and J by 5 bases, with 13 bases between them. CDR3 region: CASRSYQRTEAFF. In nucleotides, the CDR3 is TGCGCCAGCAGGTCCTACCAGAGGACTGAAGCTTTCTTT.

This clone was seen a single time. This sequence joins TRBV5-4 and TRBJ2-7; 14 nucleotides match TRBD2. The CDR3 has 17 residues. Per germline, CDR1 SGHNT and CDR2 YYREEE (reference sequence). Trimming cost V 4 bases and J 7 bases; bases outside gene matches: 13. The CDR3 sequence is CASSHGLAGGEGVEQYF. The CDR3 DNA sequence: TGTGCCAGCAGCCACGGACTAGCGGGGGGTGAAGGTGTGGAGCAGTACTTC.

The rearrangement uses TRBV20-1 and TRBJ2-7; 9 nucleotides match TRBD1. The CDR3 runs to 13 residues. From germline, CDR1 is DFQATT and CDR2 SNEGSKA (reference sequence). V lost 3 bases to trimming and J lost 7 bases; unmatched junction nucleotides: 7. CDR3 sequence reads: CSASRDRGREQYF. CDR3 coding DNA: TGCAGTGCTAGTCGCGACAGGGGGAGAGAGCAGTACTTC.

This chain connects TRBV6-2 or TRBV6-3 to TRBJ2-3; no definite D call. There are 14 residues in the CDR3. Trimming removed 6 bases at V and 0 bases at J, with 10 bases between. Germline CDR1 is MNHEY and CDR2 is SVGEGT. CDR3 loop: CASSRPTSTDTQYF. CDR3 nucleotides: TGTGCCAGCAGCCGCCCGACTAGCACAGATACGCAGTATTTT.

This clone was detected a few times. The rearrangement uses TRBV27 and TRBJ1-1; no clear D. The germline CDR1 and CDR2 sequences are MNHEY and SMNVEV (reference sequence). With 6 bases removed from V and 3 bases from J, the gap between germline ends came to 11 bases. CDR3 length: 13 amino acids. CDR3 protein: CASRGDSDTEAFF. In DNA, the CDR3 is TGTGCCAGCAGGGGAGATAGTGACACTGAAGCTTTCTTT.

This clone was counted a single time. The chain links TRBV7-2 to TRBJ1-6, with a possible D match to TRBD1 (5 bases). The CDR3 is 17 amino acids. The V gene's germline CDR1 is SGHTA and CDR2 FQGNSA. Trimming removed 1 base from V and 2 bases from J, with 12 bases in between. The CDR3 nucleotides read TGTGCCAGCAGCTTAGGGGGAAGGGGAACCTATAATTCACCCCTCCACTTT. Amino acid sequence: CASSLGGRGTYNSPLHF.

The chain is built from TRBV9 and TRBJ1-5; unclear D gene. V was clipped by 1 base and J by 8 bases, with 7 bases between them. The germline V gene encodes CDR1 SGDLS and CDR2 YYNGEE. The CDR3 is 12 residues long. The CDR3 region has the DNA TGTGCCAGCAGCGTAAGAGGGAAGCCCCAGCATTTT. Its translation is CASSVRGKPQHF.

With respect to this clone: The same CDR3 can be traced to other DNA sequences in this sample. V gene TRBV12-3 or TRBV12-4 combines with J gene TRBJ1-2; 7 bases line up with TRBD1. The CDR3 length is 13 residues. Losses at the gene ends were 6 bases for V and 4 bases for J; bases not matched to a gene: 5. The DNA of the CDR3 is TGTGCCAGCAGCTTACAGGGGCTCTATGGCTACACCTTC. Protein product: CASSLQGLYGYTF.

This chain connects TRBV10-3 to TRBJ2-7, with 12 bases matching TRBD2. V lost 3 bases and J lost 1; bases outside the gene matches: 4. The germline gives CDR1 ENHRY, CDR2 SYGVKD. This CDR3 contains 16 residues. The DNA for the CDR3 is TGTGCCATCAGTGAACCTAGCGGGAGGGGGTCCTACGAGCAGTACTTC. Protein: CAISEPSGRGSYEQYF.

On this clone: This specimen includes other DNA sequences encoding the same CDR3. The chain joins TRBV2 to TRBJ1-5; 7 bases are shared with TRBD1. The germline V gene encodes CDR1 SNHLY and CDR2 FYNNEI. Losses at the gene ends were 4 bases for V and 4 bases for J; bases not matched to a gene: 4. This CDR3 comprises 14 residues. The CDR3 reads CASSGQGGNQPQHF. CDR3 DNA: TGTGCCAGCAGTGGACAGGGCGGGAATCAGCCCCAGCATTTT. Full variable domain (outside the CDR3, taken from reference TRBV2 and TRBJ1-5): EPEVTQTPSHQVTQMGQEVILRCVPISNHLYFYWYRQILGQKVEFLVSFYNNEISEKSEIFDDQFSVERPDGSNFTLKIRSTKLEDSAMYFCASSGQGGNQPQHFGDGTRLSIL.

This clone was seen just once. The chain joins TRBV23-1 to TRBJ2-7; unclear D gene. TRBV23-1 counts as an open reading frame of uncertain function. The CDR3 is 12 residues long. V was cut by 5 bases and J by 1 base, with 6 bases left in between. The CDR3 coding sequence is TGCGCCAGCAGTTCCGTTTCCTACGAGCAGTACTTC. Translated, it gives CASSSVSYEQYF.

This clone appeared a single time. This chain connects TRBV6-6 to TRBJ2-1, with D maybe TRBD1 (6 bases). Trimming removed 9 bases from V and 8 bases from J, with 20 bases in between. Germline V lookup: CDR1 MNHNY, CDR2 SVGAGI (reference sequence). This CDR3 comprises 14 residues. The DNA of the CDR3 is TGTGCCAGTAAGCCGGGACACCTTCTTGATGAGCAGTTCTTC. Its translation: CASKPGHLLDEQFF.

The chain carries TRBV5-1 and TRBJ1-2; D uncertain. The V end lost 3 bases, the J end lost 4 bases, and 10 bases lay between the germline ends. Germline values: CDR1 SGHRS, CDR2 YFSETQ. This CDR3 comprises 13 residues. The CDR3 bases are TGCGCCAGCAGCTATCAGAGGGTCTATGGCTACACCTTC. Amino acids: CASSYQRVYGYTF.

This chain uses TRBV7-9 with TRBJ1-2; perhaps TRBD1 as D (5 bases). Germline V gene data show CDR1 as SEHNR and CDR2 as FQNEAQ (reference sequence). CDR3 size: 15 residues. V was clipped by 1 base and J by 2 bases, with 11 bases between them. The DNA for the CDR3 is TGTGCCAGCAGCTTAGGAGGGGAGGGGAACTATGGCTACACCTTC. Encoded protein: CASSLGGEGNYGYTF.